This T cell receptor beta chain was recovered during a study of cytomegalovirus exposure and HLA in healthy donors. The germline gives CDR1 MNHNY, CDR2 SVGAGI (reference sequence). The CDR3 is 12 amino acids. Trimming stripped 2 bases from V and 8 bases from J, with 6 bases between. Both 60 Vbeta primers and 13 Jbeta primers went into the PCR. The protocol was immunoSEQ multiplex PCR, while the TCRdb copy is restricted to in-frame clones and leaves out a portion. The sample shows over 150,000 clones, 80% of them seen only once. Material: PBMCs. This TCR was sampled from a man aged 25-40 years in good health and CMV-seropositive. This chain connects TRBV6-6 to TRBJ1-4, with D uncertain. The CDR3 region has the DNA TGTGCCAGCAGTTACCCGACAGAAAAACTGTTTTTT. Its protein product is CASSYPTEKLFF.